This TCR beta chain derives from a study of Tregs in tolerant kidney transplant recipients (dated by TCRdb to about 2019). Context from the whole study: Transplants used related donors with nonmyeloablative bone marrow transplantation; mixed chimerism was transient in the human trials. TCRbeta sequencing was used in the study to identify donor-specific regulatory T cells before combined kidney and bone marrow transplantation, and the identified cells were then tracked after transplant.

Genomic DNA was extracted from sorted cells with the QIAGEN DNeasy Blood and Tissue Kit for TCRbeta CDR3 sequencing. High-throughput TCRbeta CDR3 sequencing, which included PCR amplification with bias correction and internal controls, was done commercially through immunoSEQ. The authors' analysis ran thus. Unique productive TCRbeta sequences were defined by CDR3 nucleotide sequence where primers matched, and otherwise by CDR3 amino acid sequence together with Vbeta and Jbeta genes. To correct sorting error, sequences shared between sorted populations at a frequency ratio of 2:1 or less were removed; the rest were assigned to the higher population. Sequences were defined as donor-reactive when expanded at least 5-fold in CFSE-low cells versus unstimulated cells and present at a frequency of at least 0.01% in CFSE-low cells. Repertoire divergence was quantified by Jensen-Shannon divergence using the top 100 TCRbeta sequences ranked by frequency. For any sample with multiple sequencing runs, sorting error was corrected in each run separately before the runs were pooled. The table comes from immuneACCESS by way of TCRdb, which keeps in-frame sequences with V and J called. Part of the clones is missing from these tables; in studies checked, under half for an unresolved V gene and the rest for unknown reasons. V and J calls and clone size follow that table, whereas D and trimming were derived from the DNA. The sample table contains around 77,000 clones; only one count was recorded for 95% to 98% of them. Roughly 0.6% of the sample is in the top ten clones.

Study-level results and caveats: For some patients, the PCR primers changed as time went on, which meant samples from those patients could not be compared with one another at the nucleotide level. Expanding Tregs with activated donor B cells appeared to identify the most biologically relevant and donor-specific TCRbeta repertoire. The study was limited by small patient numbers, and the findings need validation in larger populations and under other immunosuppression protocols. In tolerant patients, donor-specific Tregs expanded more than Tregs overall, which suggests antigen-driven rather than nonspecific expansion. Biological reproducibility was not examined directly, but technical replication error appeared to be minimal.

Of note for this clone: The antigen it binds to is not known. No base quality values were provided; no much bigger clone lies one nucleotide off.

In the paper's terms, the time point label means: blood sample drawn before combined kidney and bone marrow transplant. Thawed PBMCs were FACS-sorted into unstimulated Tregs (CD4+CD25+CD127-), CD4+ non-Tregs (CD4+CD25-), CD4 cells and CD8 cells. Patients were a few combined kidney and bone marrow transplant recipients from the ITN036ST trial, and only these trial subjects had samples available. Healthy control blood was processed to PBMCs by Ficoll density gradient and cryopreserved, and patient PBMCs were collected before and after transplant. A distance of 6 bases separates the germline ends of V and J, which lose 2 bases and 0 bases respectively. The germline V gene supplies CDR1 SGHRS and CDR2 YFSETQ. From cysteine to phenylalanine, the CDR3 is 14 amino acids long. The only DNA kept is the CDR3, 42 bases in frame from the first base.

The source is a human donor who received a combined kidney and bone marrow transplant. The rearranged segments are TRBV5-1 and TRBJ2-4, with a tentative D gene TRBD2 over 6 matching bases. Material: CD4+ T cells from blood, obtained before the transplant. At the DNA level, the sequence is TGCGCCAGCAGCTTCGGGGGAGCCAAAAACATTCAGTACTTC. The resulting protein is CASSFGGAKNIQYF.